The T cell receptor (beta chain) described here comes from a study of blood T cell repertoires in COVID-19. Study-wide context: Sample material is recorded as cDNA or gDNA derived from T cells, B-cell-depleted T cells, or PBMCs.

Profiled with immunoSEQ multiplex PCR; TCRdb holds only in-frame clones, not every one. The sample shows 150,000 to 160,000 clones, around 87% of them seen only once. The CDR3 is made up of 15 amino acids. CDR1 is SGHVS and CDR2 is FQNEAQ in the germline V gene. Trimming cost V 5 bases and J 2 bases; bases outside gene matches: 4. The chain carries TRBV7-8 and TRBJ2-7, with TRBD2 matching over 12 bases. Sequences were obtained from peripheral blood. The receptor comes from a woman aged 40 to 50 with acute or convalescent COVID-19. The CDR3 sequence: CASSRGTSGPYEQYF. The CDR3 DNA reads TGTGCCAGCAGCCGGGGGACTAGCGGGCCCTACGAGCAGTACTTC. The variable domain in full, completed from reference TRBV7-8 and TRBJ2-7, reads GAGVSQSPRYKVAKRGQDVALRCDPISGHVSLFWYQQALGQGPEFLTYFQNEAQLDKSGLPSDRFFAERPEGSVSTLKIQRTQQEDSAVYLCASSRGTSGPYEQYFGPGTRLTVT.